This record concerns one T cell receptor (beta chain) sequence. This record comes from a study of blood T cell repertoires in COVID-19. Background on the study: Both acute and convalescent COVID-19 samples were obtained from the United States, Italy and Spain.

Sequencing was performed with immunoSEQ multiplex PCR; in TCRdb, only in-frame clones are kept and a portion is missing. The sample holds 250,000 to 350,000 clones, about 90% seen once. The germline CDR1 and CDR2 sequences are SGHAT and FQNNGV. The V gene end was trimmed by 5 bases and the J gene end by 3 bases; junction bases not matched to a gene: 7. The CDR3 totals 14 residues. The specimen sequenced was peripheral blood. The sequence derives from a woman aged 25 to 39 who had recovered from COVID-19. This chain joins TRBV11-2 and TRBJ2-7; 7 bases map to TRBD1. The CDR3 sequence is CASSVYRGGYEQYF. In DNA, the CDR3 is TGTGCCAGCAGCGTATACAGGGGCGGCTACGAGCAGTACTTC.